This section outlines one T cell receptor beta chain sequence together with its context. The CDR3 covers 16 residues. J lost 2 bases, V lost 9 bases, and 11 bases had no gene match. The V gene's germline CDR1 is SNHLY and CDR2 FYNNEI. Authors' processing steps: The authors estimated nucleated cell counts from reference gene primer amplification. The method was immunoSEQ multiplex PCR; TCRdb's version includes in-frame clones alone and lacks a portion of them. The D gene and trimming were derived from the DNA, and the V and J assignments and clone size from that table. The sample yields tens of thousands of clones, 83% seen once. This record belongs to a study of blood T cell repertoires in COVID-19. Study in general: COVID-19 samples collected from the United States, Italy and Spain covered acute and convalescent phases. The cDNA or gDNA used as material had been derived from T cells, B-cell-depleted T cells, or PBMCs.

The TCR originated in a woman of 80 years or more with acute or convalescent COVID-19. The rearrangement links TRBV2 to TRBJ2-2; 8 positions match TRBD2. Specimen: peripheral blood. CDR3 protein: CASNGGSGRNTGELFF. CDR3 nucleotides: TGTGCCAGTAACGGGGGGAGCGGGAGAAACACCGGGGAGCTGTTTTTT.